Described below is a single TCR beta chain sequence and its context. An amount of RNA that ranged from about 0.45 to 1 ug was reverse transcribed with random hexamers. TCRdb called the immunoSEQ multiplex PCR reads again in MiXCR, with one record for every CDR3 protein. The data contain 300,000 or so distinct CDR3 sequences, about 91% of them singletons. The sample belongs to a study of CD8 T cells in Susac syndrome. The sequence came from a human donor with multiple sclerosis. Sequences were obtained from CD4+ T cells from PBMCs.

The CDR3 is CAWSAGMVNTEAFF. The DNA for the CDR3 is TGTGCCTGGAGTGCAGGGATGGTGAACACTGAAGCTTTCTTT. The J gene is TRBJ1-1, the V gene TRBV30; D is perhaps TRBD1 (5 bases). Germline V gives CDR1 GTSNPN, CDR2 SVGIG (reference sequence). The CDR3 totals 14 residues. The germline V and J ends were trimmed by 1 base and 0 bases, with 9 bases remaining between them. The variable domain in full, with the rest retrieved from reference TRBV30 and TRBJ1-1, is SQTIHQWPATLVQPVGSPLSLECTVEGTSNPNLYWYRQAAGRGLQLLFYSVGIGQISSEVPQNLSASRPQDRQFILSSKKLLLSDSGFYLCAWSAGMVNTEAFFGQGTRLTVV.